This T cell receptor (beta chain) emerged from a study of vaccination effects on CD4 cells after COVID-19. Study-wide context: A few million PBMC were seeded per well and grown in the presence of approximately 9.5 IU/ml IL-2 and around 11 ug/ml peptides.

Points on this clone: Its antigen is still unknown.

Having been cultured for roughly 11 days, the cells underwent CD4+ T cell isolation. Cultures got half-medium changes with IL-2 on days 3 and 7. Produced via immunoSEQ multiplex PCR; TCRdb's table is partial and in-frame only. The sample includes about 53,000 clones, roughly 80% seen only once; the top ten take 3%. General study findings and limits: Clones induced by infection and by vaccine showed marked clonal contraction late after vaccination.

The TCR sequence derives from a human donor who received a COVID-19 vaccine. The source was CD4+ T cells from PBMCs cultured without peptide, collected before COVID-19 vaccination.

This CDR3 reads CAISPGTGSYEQYV. The CDR3 coding sequence is TGTGCCATCAGTCCCGGGACAGGGTCCTACGAGCAGTACGTC. The chain is built from TRBV10-3 and TRBJ2-7; 9 bases agree with TRBD1. From germline, CDR1 is ENHRY and CDR2 SYGVKD. The CDR3 is 14 amino acids. Trimming took 5 bases from V and 1 from J; bases not matched to a gene: 3.